This entry describes one T cell receptor (beta chain). TCRdb's copy holds only in-frame clones and misses some; the assay was immunoSEQ multiplex PCR. The table lists under 95,000 clones, approximately 93% of them singletons, with 0.92% in the top ten. These data come from a study of control samples from healthy donors and cancer patients. Germline loops: CDR1 SGHTA, CDR2 FQGNSA. CDR3 length: 14 amino acids. Trimming at V came to 5 bases and at J to 4 bases, leaving 3 bases not matched to a gene. The specimen sequenced was blood. The chain recombines TRBV7-2 with TRBJ2-5; TRBD2 matches 11 bases. The TCR originated in a woman under 40 in good health. The CDR3 nucleotides read TGTGCCAGCAGCATTAGCGGGGGGGCAGAGACCCAGTACTTC. This gives the protein CASSISGGAETQYF.